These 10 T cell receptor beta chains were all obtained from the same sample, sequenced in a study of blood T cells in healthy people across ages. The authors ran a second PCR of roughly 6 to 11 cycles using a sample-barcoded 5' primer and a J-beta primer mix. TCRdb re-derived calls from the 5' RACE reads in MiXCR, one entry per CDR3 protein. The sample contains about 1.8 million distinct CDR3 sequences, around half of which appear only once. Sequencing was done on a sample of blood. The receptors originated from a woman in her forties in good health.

DNA for the CDR3: TGTGCCAGCAGTCCCACCAGCAATAGCAATCAGCCCCAGCATTTT. Translation: CASSPTSNSNQPQHF. The gene calls are TRBV6-5 and TRBJ1-5; the D is unclear. The CDR3 runs to 15 residues. Germline V gives CDR1 MNHEY, CDR2 SVGAGI. Trimming removed 5 bases from V and 0 bases from J, with 11 bases in between.

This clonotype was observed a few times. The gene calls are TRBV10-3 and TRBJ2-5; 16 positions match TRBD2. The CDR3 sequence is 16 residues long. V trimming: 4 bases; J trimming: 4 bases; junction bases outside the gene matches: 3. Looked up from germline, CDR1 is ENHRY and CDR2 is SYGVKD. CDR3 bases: TGTGCCATCAGTGCTGGGACTAGCGGGGGGGCAGAGACCCAGTACTTC. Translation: CAISAGTSGGAETQYF.

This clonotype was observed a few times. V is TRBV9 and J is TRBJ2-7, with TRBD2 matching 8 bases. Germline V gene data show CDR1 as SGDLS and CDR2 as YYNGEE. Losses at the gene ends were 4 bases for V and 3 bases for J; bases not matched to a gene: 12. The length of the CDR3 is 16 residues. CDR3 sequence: CASSPRGSGVIYEQYF. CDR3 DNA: TGTGCCAGCAGCCCTCGGGGTAGCGGGGTAATCTACGAGCAGTACTTC.

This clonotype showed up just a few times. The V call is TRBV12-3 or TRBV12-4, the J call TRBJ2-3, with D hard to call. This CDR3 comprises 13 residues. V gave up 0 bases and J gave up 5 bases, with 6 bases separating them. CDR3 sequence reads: CASSLARRDTQYF. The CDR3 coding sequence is TGTGCCAGCAGTTTAGCGCGTAGAGATACGCAGTATTTT.

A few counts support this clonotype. In nucleotides, the CDR3 is TGTGCCAGCAGTTTACGCGGCTTCGGGACCGAGCAGTACTTC. Translated: CASSLRGFGTEQYF. The chain combines TRBV28 with TRBJ2-7; either TRBD1 or TRBD2 may fit D (5 bases each). V was cut by 2 bases and J by 6 bases, with 14 bases left in between. The CDR3 extends over 14 amino acids. The germline V gene has CDR1 MDHEN and CDR2 SYDVKM.

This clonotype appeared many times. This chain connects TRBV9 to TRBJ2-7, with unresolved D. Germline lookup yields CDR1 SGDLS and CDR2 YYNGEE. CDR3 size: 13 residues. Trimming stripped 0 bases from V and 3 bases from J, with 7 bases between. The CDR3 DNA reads TGTGCCAGCAGCGTAGGAGGCCTCTACGAGCAGTACTTC. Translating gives CASSVGGLYEQYF.

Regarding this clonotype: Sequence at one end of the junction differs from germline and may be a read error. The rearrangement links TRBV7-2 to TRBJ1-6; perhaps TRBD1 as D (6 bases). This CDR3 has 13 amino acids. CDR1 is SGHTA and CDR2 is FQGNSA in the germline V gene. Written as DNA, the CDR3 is TGTGCCAGCAGCCAGCACAGGGATTCACCCCCCCACTTT. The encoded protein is CASSQHRDSPPHF.

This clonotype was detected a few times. The CDR3 is CASSQAGTGHDEQFF. The CDR3 coding sequence is TGCGCCAGCAGCCAGGCTGGGACAGGGCACGATGAGCAGTTCTTC. This sequence joins TRBV4-3 and TRBJ2-1; 9 nucleotides agree with TRBD1. J gave up 8 bases and V 3 bases, and 8 bases lay outside the gene matches. Germline V gives CDR1 LGHNA, CDR2 YSLEER. The CDR3 runs 15 residues.

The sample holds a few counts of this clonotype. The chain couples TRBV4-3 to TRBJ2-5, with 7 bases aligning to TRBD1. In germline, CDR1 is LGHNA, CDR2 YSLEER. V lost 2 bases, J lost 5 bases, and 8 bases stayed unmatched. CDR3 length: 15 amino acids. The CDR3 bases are TGCGCCAGCAGCCAATTCGAGGGGGCCGAGGAGACCCAGTACTTC. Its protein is CASSQFEGAEETQYF.

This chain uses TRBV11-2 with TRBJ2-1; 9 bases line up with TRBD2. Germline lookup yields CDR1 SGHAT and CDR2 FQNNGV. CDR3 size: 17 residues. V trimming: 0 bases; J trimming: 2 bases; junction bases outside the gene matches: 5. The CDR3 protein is CASSLDLRGGAYNEQFF. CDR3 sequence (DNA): TGTGCCAGCAGCTTAGATCTCCGCGGGGGGGCCTACAATGAGCAGTTCTTC.